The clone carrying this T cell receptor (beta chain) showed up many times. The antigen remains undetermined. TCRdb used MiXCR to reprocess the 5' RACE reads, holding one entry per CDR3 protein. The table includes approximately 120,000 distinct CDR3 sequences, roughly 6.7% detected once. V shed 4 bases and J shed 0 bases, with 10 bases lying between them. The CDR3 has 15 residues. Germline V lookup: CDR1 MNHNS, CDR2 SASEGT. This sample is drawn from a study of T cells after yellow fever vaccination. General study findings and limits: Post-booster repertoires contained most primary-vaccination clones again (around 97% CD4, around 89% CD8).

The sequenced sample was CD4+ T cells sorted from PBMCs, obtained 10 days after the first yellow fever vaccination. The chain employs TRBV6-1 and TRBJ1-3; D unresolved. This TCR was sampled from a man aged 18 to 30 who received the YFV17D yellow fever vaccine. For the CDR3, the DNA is TGTGCCAGCAGTGCGTTAGGTTTCTCTGGAAACACCATATATTTT. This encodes CASSALGFSGNTIYF.